The 32 T cell receptor beta chains given below trace back to one sample, sequenced in a study of post-analysis software for immune sequencing data. Study results and limitations: The study found TRBV5-6, TRBV5-1 and TRBV20-1 among 5 or 6 TRBV segments more frequent in patients than controls.

The antigens of these receptors remain unknown. Included in the TCR beta cDNA libraries were unique molecular identifiers. TCRdb passed the PCR reads through MiXCR, listing each CDR3 protein once. The sample carries a few hundred thousand distinct CDR3 sequences, 36% recorded once. The sequenced sample consisted of blood. Receptors were obtained from a girl between 10 and 17 years old with multiple sclerosis.

Points on this clonotype: With a much larger clone just one base away, this may be a read error. This chain connects TRBV6-5 to TRBJ1-5; 8 bases agree with TRBD1. The CDR3 contains 15 residues. Germline V gene data show CDR1 as MNHEY and CDR2 as SVGAGI. This CDR3 is CASSYSGTGNQPQNF. For the CDR3, the DNA is TGTGCCAGCAGTTACTCCGGGACAGGCAATCAGCCCCAGAATTTT.

This clonotype was counted only a few times. Being one base from a much bigger clone, this may be a read error. The rearrangement links TRBV20-1 to TRBJ2-5; 7 bases agree with TRBD1. The CDR3 is 14 residues long. With V trimmed by 7 bases and J by 11 bases, 19 bases remained unmatched. The germline V gene encodes CDR1 DFQATT and CDR2 SNEGSKA (reference sequence). The CDR3 here is CSGSKGALRGEQYF. In nucleotides, the CDR3 is TGCAGTGGTTCCAAGGGGGCTCTCCGGGGTGAGCAGTACTTC.

This clonotype has more than one count but fewer than ten. This may be a read error: a much more frequent sequence differs by one nucleotide. V gene TRBV19 combines with J gene TRBJ2-5, with TRBD2 matching over 9 bases. This CDR3 contains 15 residues. Germline lookup yields CDR1 LNHDA and CDR2 SQIVND (reference sequence). V trimming: 6 bases; J trimming: 11 bases; junction bases outside the gene matches: 16. The CDR3 DNA follows: TGTGCCAGTAGCCCTAGCGGGATAAACTACAATGAGCAGTACTTC. It specifies CASSPSGINYNEQYF. Looking up the rest from reference TRBV19 and TRBJ2-5 gives the full variable domain: DGGITQSPKYLFRKEGQNVTLSCEQNLNHDAMYWYRQDPGQGLRLIYYSQIVNDFQKGDIAEGYSVSREKKESFPLTVTSAQKNPTAFYLCASSPSGINYNEQYFGPGTRLLVL.

The chain has TRBV6-2 or TRBV6-3 and TRBJ2-1, with TRBD2 identical over 7 bases. The CDR3 has 14 residues. Germline CDR1 reads MNHEY; CDR2 reads SVGEGT. Trimming at V came to 6 bases and at J to 7 bases, leaving 9 bases not matched to a gene. CDR3 in DNA: TGTGCCAGCAGCCCGGGGGGACCACAAAATGAGCAGTTCTTC. It specifies CASSPGGPQNEQFF.

As for this clonotype: It may be a read error: a sequence one base away is much more abundant. J is TRBJ2-1 and V is TRBV20-1; no reliable D call. V lost 3 bases and J 2 bases, leaving 11 bases between the germline ends. This CDR3 contains 14 residues. Germline CDR1 DFQATT, CDR2 SNEGSKA (reference sequence). The CDR3 here is CSAREGGAYNEQFF. Here the CDR3 DNA reads TGCAGTGCTAGGGAAGGTGGGGCCTACAATGAGCAGTTCTTC.

This clonotype was picked up a small number of times. V and J are TRBV7-9 and TRBJ2-6; a possible D gene is TRBD1 (6 bases). Per the germline V gene, CDR1 is SEHNR and CDR2 is FQNEAQ (reference sequence). Trimming removed 1 base at V and 0 bases at J, with 13 bases between. This CDR3 is 18 amino acids long. The CDR3 DNA is TGTGCCAGCAGCTTAGGCATCGGACAGTTCTCTGGGGCCAACGTCCTGACTTTC. This codes for CASSLGIGQFSGANVLTF.

This clonotype has at least ten counts. The V and J genes are TRBV5-4 and TRBJ2-3; TRBD2 might be the D (5 bases). Germline values: CDR1 SGHNT, CDR2 YYREEE (reference sequence). Trimming took off 4 bases at V and 4 bases at J, with 13 bases between the two ends. The CDR3 consists of 14 residues. This CDR3 is CASSKGGGPDTQYF. In nucleotides, the CDR3 is TGTGCCAGCAGCAAGGGCGGAGGACCAGATACGCAGTATTTT.

This clonotype has a handful of counts. The CDR3 sequence: CASSQDEGVDTEAFF. The CDR3 DNA follows: TGCGCCAGCAGCCAAGATGAGGGGGTGGACACTGAAGCTTTCTTT. This chain connects TRBV4-1 to TRBJ1-1, with D possibly matching TRBD1 (6 bases). This CDR3 contains 15 residues. Germline loops: CDR1 MGHRA, CDR2 YSYEKL. The V end lost 0 bases, the J end lost 3 bases, and 11 bases lay between the germline ends.

This clonotype was picked up a small number of times. Since a much larger clone is just one base distant, this may be a read error. V gene TRBV11-2 combines with J gene TRBJ2-7; D might be TRBD1 (6 bases). CDR1 is SGHAT and CDR2 is FQNNGV in the germline V gene. This CDR3 spans 15 amino acids. Trimming removed 7 bases from V and 4 bases from J, with 20 bases in between. As DNA, the CDR3 is TGTGCCAGCACCGAGACCTCAGGGGAGAGATACGAGCAGTACTTC. This gives the protein CASTETSGERYEQYF.

This sequence joins TRBV7-2 and TRBJ2-7, with TRBD1 matching 8 bases. V lost 2 bases and J lost 0; bases outside the gene matches: 6. CDR1 and CDR2 (germline): SGHTA, FQGNSA. CDR3 length equals 16 residues. CDR3 nucleotide sequence: TGTGCCAGCAGCTTACCAGGGGGCCGGAGCTCCTACGAGCAGTACTTC. As protein: CASSLPGGRSSYEQYF.

V usage is TRBV20-1 and J usage is TRBJ2-1, with a tentative D call TRBD2 (7 bases). The V and J ends lost 0 bases and 1 base respectively, with 25 bases between them. The CDR3 contains 20 residues. In germline, CDR1 is DFQATT, CDR2 SNEGSKA (reference sequence). This chain's CDR3 is CSARDVARGGGPGSYNEQFF. The CDR3 DNA reads as TGCAGTGCTAGAGATGTAGCAAGGGGGGGAGGGCCCGGATCCTACAATGAGCAGTTCTTC.

This clonotype occurred many times. The chain links TRBV7-9 to TRBJ1-2; tentative D call: TRBD1 (6 bases). Germline V gene sequence: CDR1 SEHNR, CDR2 FQNEAQ (reference sequence). The CDR3 runs to 12 residues. Deletions cut 8 bases from V and 2 bases from J, with 9 bases between. The CDR3 protein is CASGQGNYGYTF. The CDR3 DNA follows: TGTGCCAGCGGGCAGGGGAACTATGGCTACACCTTC. The full variable domain, its missing parts supplied by reference TRBV7-9 and TRBJ1-2, is DTGVSQNPRHKITKRGQNVTFRCDPISEHNRLYWYRQTLGQGPEFLTYFQNEAQLEKSRLLSDRFSAERPKGSFSTLEIQRTEQGDSAMYLCASGQGNYGYTFGSGTRLTVV.

In its sample, this clonotype was seen once. Just one base apart from a much larger clone, this may be a read error. The rearrangement links TRBV3-1 to TRBJ1-4; 9 bases agree with TRBD1. CDR3 length: 14 amino acids. In germline, CDR1 is LGHDT, CDR2 YNNKEL (reference sequence). The CDR3 coding sequence is TGTGCCTGCAGCACAGGGGGCACTAATGAAAAACTGTTTTTT. Amino acid sequence: CACSTGGTNEKLFF.

The chain combines TRBV5-1 with TRBJ2-3, with 8 bases lining up with TRBD2. The junction had 10 bases not matched to a gene; V was cut back by 0 bases and J by 7 bases. Per the germline V gene, CDR1 is SGHRS and CDR2 is YFSETQ. This CDR3 is built from 16 residues. The CDR3 protein is CASSLDPGLAPNTQYF. In nucleotides, the CDR3 is TGCGCCAGCAGCTTGGATCCCGGACTAGCACCCAATACGCAGTATTTT.

This clonotype was seen many times. The rearrangement uses TRBV20-1 and TRBJ2-1, with 14 bases that match TRBD2. Germline V CDR1 and CDR2: DFQATT, SNEGSKA (reference sequence). V lost 0 bases, J lost 5 bases, and 9 bases stayed unmatched. This CDR3 spans 18 amino acids. The CDR3 reads CSARDRVTSGGAHNEQFF. DNA of the CDR3: TGCAGTGCTAGAGATCGGGTGACTAGCGGGGGGGCCCACAATGAGCAGTTCTTC.

The V gene is TRBV20-1, the J gene TRBJ1-1; D gene uncertain. This CDR3 contains 13 residues. CDR1 DFQATT and CDR2 SNEGSKA come from the germline V gene (reference sequence). Trimming removed 4 bases at V and 0 bases at J, with 9 bases between. As DNA, the CDR3 is TGCAGTGCTACGGGTCGCATGAACACTGAAGCTTTCTTT. This gives the protein CSATGRMNTEAFF.

The chain has TRBV3-1 and TRBJ1-2, with unresolved D. Germline assignment: CDR1 LGHDT and CDR2 YNNKEL (reference sequence). This CDR3 comprises 16 residues. Deletions cut 3 bases from V and 2 bases from J, with 16 bases between. CDR3 region: CASSHDPATSNYGYTF. The CDR3 DNA follows: TGTGCCAGCAGCCATGACCCTGCCACCAGCAACTATGGCTACACCTTC.

This clonotype was observed many times. This chain uses TRBV3-1 with TRBJ2-1; a possible D gene is TRBD2 (7 bases). Germline CDR1 reads LGHDT; CDR2 reads YNNKEL (reference sequence). This CDR3 has 20 residues. Between the trimmed V and J ends, which lost 0 bases and 1 base, there was a span of 22 bases. Here the CDR3 reads CASSQDPSRGGGLSYNEQFF. CDR3 nucleotide sequence: TGTGCCAGCAGCCAAGATCCGTCCCGAGGGGGGGGACTTTCCTACAATGAGCAGTTCTTC.

The rearrangement links TRBV20-1 to TRBJ2-5, with 7 positions matching TRBD1. CDR1 is DFQATT and CDR2 is SNEGSKA in the germline V gene (reference sequence). The V gene end was trimmed by 5 bases and the J gene end by 3 bases; junction bases not matched to a gene: 9. The length of the CDR3 is 14 residues. As DNA, the CDR3 is TGCAGTGCTGTCCGGGACAGAGTTGAAGAGACCCAGTACTTC. It specifies CSAVRDRVEETQYF.

The table lists this clonotype with a few counts. This could be a read error, since a much larger clone is one nucleotide away. The gene calls are TRBV7-9 and TRBJ2-1; 7 nucleotides line up with TRBD2. The end of the DNA aligns better with TRBJ2-7, so the J call may be wrong. The CDR3 has 16 residues. Germline V gene sequence: CDR1 SEHNR, CDR2 FQNEAQ (reference sequence). The CDR3 loop reads CASSLAESGTYNEQYF. CDR3 coding DNA: TGTGCCAGCAGCTTAGCGGAAAGCGGGACCTACAATGAGCAGTACTTC.

The chain employs TRBV13 and TRBJ2-3, with 12 bases matching TRBD2. The length of the CDR3 is 15 residues. CDR1 is PRHDT and CDR2 is FYEKMQ in the germline V gene (reference sequence). V was pared by 3 bases and J by 5 bases, with 3 bases of the junction left unmatched. The CDR3 spells CASSFQTSGRDTQYF. The CDR3 DNA follows: TGTGCCAGCAGCTTTCAGACTAGCGGGAGAGATACGCAGTATTTT.

This clonotype appeared many times. The chain links TRBV5-1 to TRBJ2-1, with 12 bases fitting TRBD2. V shed 4 bases and J 5 bases; nucleotides not matched to a gene: 22. The germline CDR1 and CDR2 sequences are SGHRS and YFSETQ. The CDR3 has 21 residues. The CDR3 region is CASSATIPGLAGNHRDNEQFF. In nucleotides, the CDR3 is TGCGCCAGCAGCGCTACCATCCCGGGACTAGCGGGTAACCACCGAGACAATGAGCAGTTCTTC.

This sequence joins TRBV7-8 and TRBJ1-1; tentatively, D is TRBD1 (6 bases). Per the germline V gene, CDR1 is SGHVS and CDR2 is FQNEAQ. Trimming removed 5 bases at V and 6 bases at J, with 19 bases between. The CDR3 runs to 15 residues. CDR3 residues: CASSKPGHVDPEAFF. CDR3 nucleotides: TGTGCCAGCAGCAAGCCGGGACATGTGGATCCTGAAGCTTTCTTT.

For this clonotype: With a much larger clone just one base away, this may be a read error. The rearrangement uses TRBV7-9 and TRBJ1-2; D is unclear. Trimming took 4 bases from V and 8 from J, leaving 20 bases between them. This CDR3 region has 15 residues. Germline V lookup: CDR1 SEHNR, CDR2 FQNEAQ (reference sequence). The CDR3 nucleotides read TGTGCCAGCAGCTCCCTCCGGGTCCAGACTAACGGCTACACCTTC. It specifies CASSSLRVQTNGYTF. The complete variable domain, with remaining parts taken from reference TRBV7-9 and TRBJ1-2, reads DTGVSQNPRHKITKRGQNVTFRCDPISEHNRLYWYRQTLGQGPEFLTYFQNEAQLEKSRLLSDRFSAERPKGSFSTLEIQRTEQGDSAMYLCASSSLRVQTNGYTFGSGTRLTVV.

The chain couples TRBV13 to TRBJ2-1, with a possible D match to TRBD2 (5 bases). Per the germline V gene, CDR1 is PRHDT and CDR2 is FYEKMQ (reference sequence). The V end lost 7 bases, the J end lost 8 bases, and 21 bases lay between the germline ends. CDR3 length: 15 amino acids. This CDR3 reads CASTPSTRKFDEQFF. As DNA, the CDR3 is TGTGCCAGCACTCCTAGTACTAGGAAGTTCGATGAGCAGTTCTTC.

Many counts were recorded for this clonotype. The rearrangement links TRBV4-1 to TRBJ2-3; 9 nucleotides align to TRBD2. The germline V gene encodes CDR1 MGHRA and CDR2 YSYEKL. V gave up 1 base and J gave up 4 bases; unmatched junction bases: 3. This CDR3 has 15 residues. The CDR3 DNA reads TGCGCCAGCAGCCAAGGCGGGGGGGCCCCAGATACGCAGTATTTT. The encoded protein is CASSQGGGAPDTQYF.

The table lists this clonotype with a few counts. This sequence joins TRBV6-5 and TRBJ1-1, with D perhaps TRBD1 (5 bases). This CDR3 is built from 16 residues. Germline CDR1 is MNHEY and CDR2 is SVGAGI. V lost 0 bases and J 1 base, leaving 12 bases between the germline ends. This CDR3 reads CASSYSPTAANTEAFF. CDR3 DNA sequence: TGTGCCAGCAGTTACTCGCCGACAGCAGCGAACACTGAAGCTTTCTTT.

The V gene is TRBV10-3, the J gene TRBJ2-5; D ambiguous. Germline V gives CDR1 ENHRY, CDR2 SYGVKD. V shed 3 bases and J shed 2 bases, with 13 bases lying between them. The CDR3 extends over 15 amino acids. The CDR3 loop reads CAISDTRQKQETQYF. In DNA form, the CDR3 reads TGTGCCATCAGTGATACTCGGCAGAAACAAGAGACCCAGTACTTC.

This clonotype was counted a few times. Being one base from a much bigger clone, this may be a read error. As DNA, the CDR3 is TGCGCCAGCAGCCAAGATACGGGACAGATAGATCGGTACTTC. Protein: CASSQDTGQIDRYF. V and J are TRBV4-1 and TRBJ2-4; 7 bases align to TRBD1. Germline V gives CDR1 MGHRA, CDR2 YSYEKL. The junction had 11 bases not matched to a gene; V was cut back by 0 bases and J by 15 bases. The CDR3 covers 14 residues.

The chain combines TRBV5-6 with TRBJ2-4; D unclear. TRBJ2-7 matches the DNA end more closely, so the J call is doubtful. Germline CDR1 and CDR2: SGHDT and YYEEEE. The CDR3 spans 12 residues. The CDR3 loop reads CASSLETYEQYF. The CDR3 DNA sequence: TGTGCCAGCAGCTTGGAAACCTACGAGCAGTACTTC.

This clonotype was detected many times. V and J are TRBV2 and TRBJ2-3; no clear D. From germline, CDR1 is SNHLY and CDR2 FYNNEI. The CDR3 length is 17 residues. Trimming took 0 bases from V and 2 from J, leaving 15 bases between them. In DNA, the CDR3 is TGTGCCAGCAGTGAAGCGCGTCCGATGGTGGACACAGATACGCAGTATTTT. This codes for CASSEARPMVDTDTQYF.

This clonotype was detected many times. This chain uses TRBV4-1 with TRBJ2-1; 13 bases are shared with TRBD2. CDR1 is MGHRA, CDR2 YSYEKL, per germline. The CDR3 is 16 residues long. Germline trimming cut 1 base from V and 9 bases from J; bases unmatched to any gene: 6. The CDR3 DNA reads TGCGCCAGCAGCCAAGGACTAGCGGGGGGAGTGAGTGAGCAGTTCTTC. Translated: CASSQGLAGGVSEQFF.